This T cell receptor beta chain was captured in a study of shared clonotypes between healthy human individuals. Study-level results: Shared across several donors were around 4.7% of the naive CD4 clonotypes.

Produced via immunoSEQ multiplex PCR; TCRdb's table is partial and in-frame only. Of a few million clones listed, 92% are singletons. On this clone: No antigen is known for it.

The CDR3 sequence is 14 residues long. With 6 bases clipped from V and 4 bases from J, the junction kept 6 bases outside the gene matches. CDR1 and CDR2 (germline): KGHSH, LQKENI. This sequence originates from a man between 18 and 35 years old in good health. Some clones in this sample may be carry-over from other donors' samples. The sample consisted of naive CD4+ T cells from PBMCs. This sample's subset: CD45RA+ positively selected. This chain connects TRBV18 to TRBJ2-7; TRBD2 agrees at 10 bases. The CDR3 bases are TGTGCCAGCTCTCTCGGACTAGCGGAATACGAGCAGTACTTC. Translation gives CASSLGLAEYEQYF.